A selection of T cell receptor beta chains follows, all from one sample in a study of cytomegalovirus exposure and HLA in healthy donors. Data came from immunoSEQ multiplex PCR; TCRdb stores just in-frame clones and leaves some out. The table records some 160,000 clones, over 70% of them present only once. The sample was PBMCs. The receptor set was obtained from a woman aged 45-65 years in good health and CMV-seronegative. Both conserved end residues are part of each CDR3. Fields, in order: J gene, V gene, clone size, D gene, CDR3 DNA, CDR3 protein. D genes are given only for firm matches. Rows may omit the clone size; those that give it use once, few, many or a size class.

TRBJ1-2 TRBV5-6 once TRBD1 TGTGCCAGCAGCCCCGGGACAGGGGACCTCTGGTTCTATGGCTACACCTTC CASSPGTGDLWFYGYTF
TRBJ1-1 TRBV4-2 NA NA TGTGCCAGCAGCCAGGAACCCAGGGTGAACACTGAAGCTTTCTTT CASSQEPRVNTEAFF
TRBJ2-5 TRBV7-2 NA TRBD2 TGTGCCAGCAGCTCGACACCGGGACTAGCGGGAGCGATAGGGGAGACCCAGTACTTC CASSSTPGLAGAIGETQYF
TRBJ1-5 TRBV14 NA NA TGTGCCAGCAGCCAAGGACAGTCCCAGCCCCAGCATTTT CASSQGQSQPQHF
TRBJ1-3 TRBV2 NA TRBD1 TGTGCCAACCGACAGGGGTCTGGAAACACCATATATTTT CANRQGSGNTIYF
TRBJ1-1 TRBV27 NA NA TGTGCCAGCAGTTTAATGGCGGTGGGGGGTGACACTGAAGCTTTCTTT CASSLMAVGGDTEAFF
TRBJ2-5 TRBV7-2 NA TRBD2 TGTGCCAGCAGCCGCGTAGGGCTAGCGGGGGGCCGGGAGCAGTACTTC CASSRVGLAGGREQYF
TRBJ1-3 TRBV10-3 NA TRBD1 TGTGCCATCAGCCCCCCCGGGACAGGGAGCGGAAACACCATATATTTT CAISPPGTGSGNTIYF
TRBJ2-7 TRBV5-4 NA NA TGTGCCAGCAGCGTGGGTTCAGGGGAGTGGGAGCAGTACTTC CASSVGSGEWEQYF
TRBJ2-7 TRBV5-8 NA TRBD2 TGTGCCAGCAGCGATAGCGGGAGTGGGATCTACGGGCAGTACTTC CASSDSGSGIYGQYF
TRBJ2-6 TRBV9 NA NA TGTGCCAGCAGCGTGCTGGCATCTGGGGCCAACGTCCTGACTTTC CASSVLASGANVLTF
TRBJ2-2 TRBV28 NA TRBD2 TGTGCCAGCAGTTCAGGGACTAGCGGGAGCGAGAACACCGGGGAGCTGTTTTTT CASSSGTSGSENTGELFF
TRBJ2-1 TRBV29-1 NA NA TGCAGCGTTGAAGGGGATCTTAGGATTAGCGGCTACAATGAGCAGTTCTTC CSVEGDLRISGYNEQFF
TRBJ2-2 TRBV27 once TRBD2 TGTGCCAGCAGTTTAGTTCGGGGGGGGCACAGGGAGCTGTTTTTT CASSLVRGGHRELFF
TRBJ1-1 TRBV28 NA TRBD1 TGTGCCAGCAGTCCTCCGACAGGGATGAACACTGAAGCTTTCTTT CASSPPTGMNTEAFF
TRBJ2-5 TRBV28 NA TRBD2 TGTGCCAGCAGAGGGGAGGGTCAAGAGACCCAGTACTTC CASRGEGQETQYF
TRBJ2-5 TRBV6-6 NA NA TGTGCCAGCAGTTATGGAGGGACCACGAAAGAGACCCAGTACTTC CASSYGGTTKETQYF
TRBJ1-5 TRBV7-9 few NA TGTGCCAGCACCATGACTTTCGGTCAGCCCCAGCATTTT CASTMTFGQPQHF
TRBJ1-1 TRBV27 NA NA TGTGCCAGCAGTTTTGATCCGGGGAACACTGAAGCTTTCTTT CASSFDPGNTEAFF
TRBJ2-7 TRBV19 NA TRBD1 TGTGCCAGTAGTACGAACAGGGGGTCCTACGAGCAGTACTTC CASSTNRGSYEQYF
TRBJ2-1 TRBV4-1 NA NA TGCGCCAGCAGCATTAGCCCCCCGGATTTCTACAATGAGCAGTTCTTC CASSISPPDFYNEQFF
TRBJ2-5 TRBV5-1 NA TRBD2 TGCGCCAGCAGTCTAGCGGTCCAAGAGACCCAGTACTTC CASSLAVQETQYF
TRBJ2-5 TRBV7-9 once NA TGTGCCAGCAGCTTACGTCAGGGTTGGGAAGAGACCCAGTACTTC CASSLRQGWEETQYF
TRBJ1-5 TRBV19 few NA TGTGCCAGTAGTATTGCGAGTGGGGCTAACAATCAGCCCCAGCATTTT CASSIASGANNQPQHF
TRBJ2-5 TRBV7-7 NA TRBD2 TGTGCTAGCAGTCAAGGAGCGGGGGGGCTTGAGACCCAGTACTTC CASSQGAGGLETQYF
TRBJ2-1 TRBV15 once NA TGTGCCACCAGCAGACAAGGAGAGCGGTCGGGGAATGAGCAGTTCTTC CATSRQGERSGNEQFF
TRBJ2-7 TRBV7-9 NA NA TGTGCCAGCAGCTTGGGGGGTTTGGTGAGCGAGCAGTACTTC CASSLGGLVSEQYF
TRBJ2-2 TRBV15 NA NA TGTGCCACCAGCAGAAAGGGGACCGGGGAGCTGTTTTTT CATSRKGTGELFF
TRBJ2-5 TRBV28 NA TRBD2 TGTGCCAGCAGTTTATTTTTTAGCGGGAGGTACCAAGAGACCCAGTACTTC CASSLFFSGRYQETQYF
TRBJ2-1 TRBV5-1 NA TRBD2 TGCGCCAGCAGCAGGGGGACTAGCGCTAATGAGCAGTTCTTC CASSRGTSANEQFF
TRBJ2-3 TRBV5-1 NA NA TGCGCCAGCTGCCTCCTAGCTAGCCCTACCACAGATACGCAGTATTTT CASCLLASPTTDTQYF
TRBJ1-5 TRBV28 NA NA TGTGCCAGCAGTGACCCACACAGGGTAAGCAATCAGCCCCAGCATTTT CASSDPHRVSNQPQHF
TRBJ2-1 TRBV25-1 NA TRBD1 TGTGCCAGCAGTCAGACAGGGGTCAACTACAATGAGCAGTTCTTC CASSQTGVNYNEQFF
TRBJ2-1 TRBV5-1 NA TRBD2 TGCGCCAGCAGCTTGGGACTAGCGGGAGCCTACAATGAGCAGTTCTTC CASSLGLAGAYNEQFF
TRBJ1-4 TRBV7-9 NA NA TGTGCCAGCAGCTCTCGCTCTACAGGTCCCAATGAAAAACTGTTTTTT CASSSRSTGPNEKLFF
TRBJ2-1 TRBV11-3 NA NA TGTGCCAGCAGCTTAGATGGGCCAGGGGGAGGCAATGAGCAGTTCTTC CASSLDGPGGGNEQFF
TRBJ2-5 TRBV7-7 NA NA TGTGCTAGCAGCCGGGGGGCGAGGGAGACCCAGTACTTC CASSRGARETQYF
TRBJ1-6 TRBV5-6 NA NA TGTGCCAGCCGGGACACGTATAATTCACCCCTCCACTTT CASRDTYNSPLHF
TRBJ1-1 TRBV30 NA NA TGTGCCCTCCGACCCCTGGGCACGGCTAACACTGAAGCTTTCTTT CALRPLGTANTEAFF
TRBJ2-1 TRBV7-3 NA NA TGTGCCAGCAGCTTAACCCCCCCATTATTACGGGACACCAACAATGAGCAGTTCTTC CASSLTPPLLRDTNNEQFF
TRBJ1-4 TRBV28 NA TRBD1 TGTGCCAGCAGTCCCCACAGGGGTCGTGAAAAACTGTTTTTT CASSPHRGREKLFF
TRBJ1-2 TRBV15 NA NA TGTGCCACCAGCAGAGAGGGCAGCTACTATGGCTACACCTTC CATSREGSYYGYTF
TRBJ1-1 TRBV4-1 NA TRBD1 TGCGCCAGCAGCCAAGATGATCGGGACAGGGGGACTGAAGCTTTCTTT CASSQDDRDRGTEAFF
TRBJ2-5 TRBV5-4 NA NA TGTGCCAGCAGCTTTTATCAGGGAGGCGGTGAGACCCAGTACTTC CASSFYQGGGETQYF
TRBJ1-3 TRBV6-1 NA TRBD1 TGTGCCAGCAGTGAACACGGGACAGGTATAATCCTCTCTGGAAACACCATATATTTT CASSEHGTGIILSGNTIYF
TRBJ2-3 TRBV27 NA TRBD2 TGTGCCAGCAGTCCTCTTAGCGGGAGTTTTACAGATACGCAGTATTTT CASSPLSGSFTDTQYF
TRBJ2-1 TRBV6-4 once NA TGTGCCAGCAGTGTTGAGCGGGACAATGAGCAGTTCTTC CASSVERDNEQFF
TRBJ2-5 TRBV9 NA TRBD1 TGTGCCAGCAGCGTCGGACAGGGCCGATCCCAAGAGACCCAGTACTTC CASSVGQGRSQETQYF
TRBJ2-3 TRBV5-1 NA NA TGCGCCAGCAGCTTACAGACAGATACGCAGTATTTT CASSLQTDTQYF
TRBJ2-1 TRBV7-3 NA TRBD2 TGTGCCAGCAGCCGACTAGCGGACAATGAGCAGTTCTTC CASSRLADNEQFF
TRBJ2-2 TRBV7-2 NA TRBD1 TGTGCCAGCAGCTTATTTTCGGGACAGGGCTTTACCGGGGAGCTGTTTTTT CASSLFSGQGFTGELFF
TRBJ1-5 TRBV7-8 NA NA TGTGCCAGCAGCTTAGTCCCGGATCAGCCCCAGCATTTT CASSLVPDQPQHF
TRBJ2-1 TRBV6-1 NA NA TGTGCCAGCAGTGTTTCAATCAATGAGCAGTTCTTC CASSVSINEQFF
TRBJ1-2 TRBV28 NA TRBD1 TGTGCCAGCTCCGACAGGGCCTATGGCTACACCTTC CASSDRAYGYTF
TRBJ1-1 TRBV4-3 once NA TGCGCCAGCAGCCAAGAACGCGGAGTCACTGAAGCTTTCTTT CASSQERGVTEAFF